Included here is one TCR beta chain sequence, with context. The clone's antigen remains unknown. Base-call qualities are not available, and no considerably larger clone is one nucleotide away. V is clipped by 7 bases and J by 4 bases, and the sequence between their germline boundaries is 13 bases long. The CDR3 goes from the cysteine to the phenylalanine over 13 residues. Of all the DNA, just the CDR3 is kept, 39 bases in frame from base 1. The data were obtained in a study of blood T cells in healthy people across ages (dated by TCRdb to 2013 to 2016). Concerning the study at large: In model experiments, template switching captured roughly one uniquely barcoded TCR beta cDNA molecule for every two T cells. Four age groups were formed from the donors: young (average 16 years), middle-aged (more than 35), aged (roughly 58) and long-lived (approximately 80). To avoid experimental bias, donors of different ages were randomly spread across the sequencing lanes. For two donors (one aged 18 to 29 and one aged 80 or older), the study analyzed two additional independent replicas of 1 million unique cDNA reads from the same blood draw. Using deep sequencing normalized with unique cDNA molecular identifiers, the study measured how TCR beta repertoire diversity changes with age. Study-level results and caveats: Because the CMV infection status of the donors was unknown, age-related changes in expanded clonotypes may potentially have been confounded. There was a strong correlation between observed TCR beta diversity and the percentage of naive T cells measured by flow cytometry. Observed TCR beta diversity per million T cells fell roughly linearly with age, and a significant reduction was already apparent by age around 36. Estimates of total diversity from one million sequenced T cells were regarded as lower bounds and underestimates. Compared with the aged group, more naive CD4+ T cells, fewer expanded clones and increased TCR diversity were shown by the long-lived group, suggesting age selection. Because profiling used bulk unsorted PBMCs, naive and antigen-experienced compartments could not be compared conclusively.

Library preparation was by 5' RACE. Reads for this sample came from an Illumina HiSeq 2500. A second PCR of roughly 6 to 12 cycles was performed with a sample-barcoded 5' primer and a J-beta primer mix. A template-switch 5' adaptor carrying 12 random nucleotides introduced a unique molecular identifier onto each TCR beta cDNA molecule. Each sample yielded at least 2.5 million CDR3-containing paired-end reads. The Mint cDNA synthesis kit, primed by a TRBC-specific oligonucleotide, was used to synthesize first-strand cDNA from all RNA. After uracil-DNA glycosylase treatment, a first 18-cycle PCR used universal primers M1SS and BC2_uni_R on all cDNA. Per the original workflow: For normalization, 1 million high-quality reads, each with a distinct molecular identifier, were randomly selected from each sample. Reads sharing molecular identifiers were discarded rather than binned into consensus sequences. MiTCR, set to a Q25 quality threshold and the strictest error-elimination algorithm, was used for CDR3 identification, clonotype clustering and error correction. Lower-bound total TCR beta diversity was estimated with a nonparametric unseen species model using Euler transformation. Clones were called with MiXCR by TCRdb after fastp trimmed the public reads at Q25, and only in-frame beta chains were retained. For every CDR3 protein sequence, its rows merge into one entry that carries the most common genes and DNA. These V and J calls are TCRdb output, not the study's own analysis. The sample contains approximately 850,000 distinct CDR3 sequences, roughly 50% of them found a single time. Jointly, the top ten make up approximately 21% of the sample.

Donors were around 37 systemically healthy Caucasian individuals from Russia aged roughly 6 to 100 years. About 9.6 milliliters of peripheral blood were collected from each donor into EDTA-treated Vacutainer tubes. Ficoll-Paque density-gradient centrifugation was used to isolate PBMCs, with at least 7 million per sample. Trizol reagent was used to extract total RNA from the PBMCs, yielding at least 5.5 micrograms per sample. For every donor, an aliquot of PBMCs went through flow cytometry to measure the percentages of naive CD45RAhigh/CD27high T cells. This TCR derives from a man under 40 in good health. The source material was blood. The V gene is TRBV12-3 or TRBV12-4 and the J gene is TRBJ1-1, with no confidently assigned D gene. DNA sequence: TGTGCCAGCACAACCACTTTTCTCACTGAAGCTTTCTTT. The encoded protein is CASTTTFLTEAFF.